These 23 T cell receptor beta chains share one sample of origin, sequenced in a study of blood T cell repertoires in COVID-19. Sequenced by immunoSEQ multiplex PCR; TCRdb stores in-frame clones only, minus some. The table shows under 300,000 clones, with approximately 86% occurring only once. Specimen: peripheral blood. The receptor source for this set is a man aged 55 to 70 who had recovered from COVID-19.

This clone has just a few counts. The genes are TRBV12-3 or TRBV12-4 and TRBJ1-5; possible D gene TRBD1, 5 bases. The V end lost 4 bases, the J end lost 6 bases, and 10 bases lay between the germline ends. This CDR3 has 13 residues. The CDR3 sequence: CASSSGLSQPQHF. The CDR3 DNA reads TGTGCCAGCAGTTCAGGGTTGAGTCAGCCCCAGCATTTT.

The V gene is TRBV5-1, the J gene TRBJ2-1, with 7 bases aligning to TRBD1. The germline V gene has CDR1 SGHRS and CDR2 YFSETQ. The CDR3 runs 14 residues. J was trimmed by 6 bases and V by 0 bases; bases with no gene match: 3. In nucleotides, the CDR3 is TGCGCCAGCAGCTTGGTATCAGGGGGCAATGAGCAGTTCTTC. Encoded protein: CASSLVSGGNEQFF.

This rearrangement joins TRBV6-2 or TRBV6-3 to TRBJ2-7, with 8 bases identical to TRBD1. V dropped 2 bases and J dropped 2; count of bases not matched to a gene: 2. CDR1 is MNHEY and CDR2 is SVGEGT in the germline V gene. The CDR3 is made up of 14 amino acids. The CDR3 region is CASSYETGAYEQYF. The CDR3 DNA is TGTGCCAGCAGTTACGAGACAGGGGCCTACGAGCAGTACTTC.

The chain recombines TRBV14 with TRBJ2-3; 7 nucleotides align to TRBD2. Trimming took 2 bases from V and 2 from J; bases not matched to a gene: 4. Per the germline V gene, CDR1 is SGHDN and CDR2 is FVKESK. The CDR3 is 15 amino acids. Here the CDR3 reads CASSQLGLSTDTQYF. The CDR3 DNA reads TGTGCCAGCAGCCAACTGGGACTATCCACAGATACGCAGTATTTT.

The V call is TRBV6-1, the J call TRBJ1-2; no clear D. CDR1 and CDR2 (germline): MNHNS, SASEGT. With 2 bases removed from V and 2 bases from J, the gap between germline ends came to 6 bases. The CDR3 has 13 amino acids. CDR3 residues: CASSERGNYGYTF. The CDR3 coding sequence is TGTGCCAGCAGTGAACGAGGCAACTATGGCTACACCTTC.

The chain has TRBV11-3 and TRBJ1-5; D might be TRBD1 (6 bases). The length of the CDR3 is 15 residues. The germline V gene encodes CDR1 SGHNT and CDR2 YENEEA. V lost 4 bases and J 2 bases, leaving 12 bases between the germline ends. CDR3 sequence reads: CASSYGRGGNQPQHF. The CDR3, as DNA: TGTGCCAGCAGCTACGGGAGGGGGGGCAATCAGCCCCAGCATTTT.

The sample holds a few counts of this clone. V is TRBV18 and J is TRBJ2-2; D gene ambiguous. There are 16 residues in the CDR3. The germline CDR1 and CDR2 sequences are KGHSH and LQKENI. Trimming took 3 bases from V and 6 from J, leaving 17 bases between them. The chain's CDR3 is CASSPYVELLAGELFF. CDR3 nucleotide sequence: TGTGCCAGCTCACCCTATGTGGAGCTTCTAGCCGGGGAGCTGTTTTTT.

V and J are TRBV29-1 and TRBJ1-1; no clear D. Germline CDR1 reads SQVTM; CDR2 reads ANQGSEA. This CDR3 is built from 13 residues. V was trimmed by 0 bases and J by 7 bases, leaving 12 bases between them. The CDR3 loop reads CSVEDFTGGEAFF. The CDR3 coding sequence is TGCAGCGTTGAAGATTTTACGGGAGGTGAAGCTTTCTTT.

This clone appeared a single time. V is TRBV7-9 and J is TRBJ2-2, with 9 bases fitting TRBD1. CDR3 length equals 18 residues. Trimming at V came to 0 bases and at J to 0 bases, leaving 5 bases not matched to a gene. The germline gives CDR1 SEHNR, CDR2 FQNEAQ (reference sequence). The CDR3 DNA reads TGTGCCAGCAGCTTAGCGGGACAGGGAACCGCGAACACCGGGGAGCTGTTTTTT. This codes for CASSLAGQGTANTGELFF.

This clone was seen a single time. The chain carries TRBV24-1 and TRBJ1-2; weak D call: TRBD1 (6 bases). This CDR3 contains 14 residues. CDR1 and CDR2 from the germline V gene are KGHDR and SFDVKD. Trimming took off 6 bases at V and 2 bases at J, with 12 bases between the two ends. CDR3 amino acids: CATSPGGRNYGYTF. DNA for the CDR3: TGTGCCACCAGTCCTGGGGGCAGGAACTATGGCTACACCTTC.

This sequence joins TRBV2 and TRBJ2-5; a weak D match, TRBD2 (6 bases). In germline, CDR1 is SNHLY, CDR2 FYNNEI. The CDR3 runs to 13 residues. The V end was cut by 7 bases, the J end by 4 bases, with 13 bases between. The CDR3 loop is CASNWLEGETQYF. The DNA of the CDR3 is TGTGCCAGCAATTGGTTGGAGGGAGAGACCCAGTACTTC.

The chain links TRBV5-5 to TRBJ2-3, with TRBD1 as a possible D gene (5 bases). Germline V gene data show CDR1 as SGHKS and CDR2 as YYEKEE (reference sequence). This CDR3 has 15 residues. The V gene lost 1 base and the J gene lost 1 base, with 10 bases spanning the gap. In DNA form, the CDR3 reads TGTGCCAGCAGCTTGTGGGGCGGTGGCACAGATACGCAGTATTTT. Amino acid sequence: CASSLWGGGTDTQYF.

The chain links TRBV7-9 to TRBJ1-4; D possibly corresponds to TRBD1 (5 bases). From germline, CDR1 is SEHNR and CDR2 FQNEAQ (reference sequence). The V gene lost 1 base and the J gene lost 4 bases, with 7 bases spanning the gap. The CDR3 runs to 14 residues. The CDR3 region has the DNA TGTGCCAGCAGCTTAGGACAGCTTAATGAAAAACTGTTTTTT. Its translation: CASSLGQLNEKLFF.

This clone was detected only a few times. The chain carries TRBV18 and TRBJ2-7, with TRBD1 matching over 7 bases. The germline V gene has CDR1 KGHSH and CDR2 LQKENI. CDR3 length: 15 amino acids. V gave up 2 bases and J gave up 4 bases; unmatched junction bases: 8. The CDR3, as DNA: TGTGCCAGCTCACCATATCAGACAGGGCTATACGAGCAGTACGTC. Translated, it gives CASSPYQTGLYEQYV.

The chain recombines TRBV28 with TRBJ1-6, with 7 bases that match TRBD1. This CDR3 has 15 residues. Trimming took 7 bases from V and 8 from J; bases not matched to a gene: 11. Per the germline V gene, CDR1 is MDHEN and CDR2 is SYDVKM. CDR3 sequence: CASTGEGTVYSPLHF. For the CDR3, the DNA is TGTGCCAGCACCGGTGAAGGGACAGTTTATTCACCCCTCCACTTT.

J is TRBJ1-5 and V is TRBV29-1; 8 nucleotides line up with TRBD1. The CDR3 loop spans 14 amino acids. From germline, CDR1 is SQVTM and CDR2 ANQGSEA. V gave up 6 bases and J gave up 3 bases; unmatched junction bases: 7. The CDR3 nucleotides read TGCAGCGTCAAGACAGGGGAATACAATCAGCCCCAGCATTTT. Translating gives CSVKTGEYNQPQHF.

The chain uses TRBV25-1 and TRBJ2-7; the D gene is possibly TRBD1 (5 bases). CDR3 size: 15 residues. Germline V lookup: CDR1 MGHDK, CDR2 SYGVNS. Trimming removed 5 bases at V and 2 bases at J, with 16 bases between. CDR3 sequence reads: CASSRYWGGAYEQYV. The DNA of the CDR3 is TGTGCCAGCAGTAGATACTGGGGCGGAGCCTACGAGCAGTACGTC.

The J gene is TRBJ1-4, the V gene TRBV6-5; possible D gene TRBD1, 5 bases. The CDR3 totals 13 residues. The V end lost 7 bases, the J end lost 7 bases, and 13 bases lay between the germline ends. In germline, CDR1 is MNHEY, CDR2 SVGAGI. The CDR3 loop is CASTRAFSEKLFF. DNA for the CDR3: TGTGCCAGCACCAGGGCCTTTAGTGAAAAACTGTTTTTT.

V usage is TRBV6-1 and J usage is TRBJ2-5; maybe TRBD2 (8 bases). The CDR3 contains 17 residues. Germline loops: CDR1 MNHNS, CDR2 SASEGT. Trimming removed 4 bases from V and 5 bases from J, with 23 bases in between. CDR3 protein: CASSVYRGRGGLETQYF. CDR3 nucleotides: TGTGCCAGCAGTGTATACAGGGGACGGGGGGGCTTGGAGACCCAGTACTTC.

The chain recombines TRBV25-1 with TRBJ1-3, with TRBD1 matching over 9 bases. Germline V CDR1 and CDR2: MGHDK, SYGVNS. The CDR3 contains 18 residues. V shed 0 bases, J shed 8 bases, and the junction held 14 bases outside the gene matches. The CDR3 nucleotides read TGTGCCAGCAGTGAATATTTCGCCCCGGACAGGGGAACGGACACCATATATTTT. Translating it yields CASSEYFAPDRGTDTIYF.

The DNA of the CDR3 is TGTGCCAGCAGCAGAAGGGGACAGGGCCAGGCCTACGAGCAGTACTTC. This encodes CASSRRGQGQAYEQYF. J is TRBJ2-7 and V is TRBV7-8; 9 bases map to TRBD1. The CDR3 contains 16 residues. The germline CDR1 and CDR2 sequences are SGHVS and FQNEAQ. Trimming at V came to 5 bases and at J to 2 bases, leaving 10 bases not matched to a gene.

The chain carries TRBV6-5 and TRBJ1-3; D remains ambiguous. V lost 2 bases and J lost 2, with 7 bases in between. The CDR3 contains 14 residues. Looked up from germline, CDR1 is MNHEY and CDR2 is SVGAGI. The CDR3 spells CASSYRGAGNTIYF. CDR3 nucleotides: TGTGCCAGCAGTTACCGGGGAGCTGGAAACACCATATATTTT.

The V gene is TRBV4-2, the J gene TRBJ1-2; D perhaps matches TRBD1 (5 bases). Germline V gene lookup returns CDR1 LGHNA and CDR2 YNFKEQ. The length of the CDR3 is 13 residues. V dropped 5 bases and J dropped 9 bases, with 16 bases sitting between them. CDR3 nucleotides: TGTGCCAGCAGCTTCCGGACACAAGAAAGCTACACCTTC. Residues: CASSFRTQESYTF.